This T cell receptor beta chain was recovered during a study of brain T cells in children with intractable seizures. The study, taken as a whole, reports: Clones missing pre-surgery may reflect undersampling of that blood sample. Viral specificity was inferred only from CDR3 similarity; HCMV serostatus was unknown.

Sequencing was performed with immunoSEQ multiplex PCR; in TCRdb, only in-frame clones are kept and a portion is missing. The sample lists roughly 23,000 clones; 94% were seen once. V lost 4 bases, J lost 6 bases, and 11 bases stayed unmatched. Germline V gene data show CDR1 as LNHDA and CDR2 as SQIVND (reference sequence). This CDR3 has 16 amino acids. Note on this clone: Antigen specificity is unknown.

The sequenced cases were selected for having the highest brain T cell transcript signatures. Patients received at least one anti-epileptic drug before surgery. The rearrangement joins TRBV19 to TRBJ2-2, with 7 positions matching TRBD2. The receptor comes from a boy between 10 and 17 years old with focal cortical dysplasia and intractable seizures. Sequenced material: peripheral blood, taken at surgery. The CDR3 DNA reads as TGTGCCAGTAGTAATCAGCGGGGAGTATACGCCGGGGAGCTGTTTTTT. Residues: CASSNQRGVYAGELFF.